These 32 T cell receptor beta chains came from one sample sequenced in a study of T cell responses to AZD1222 COVID-19 vaccine. Assay: immunoSEQ multiplex PCR; the TCRdb copy retains only in-frame clones and omits some. This sample has 95,000 or so clones; about 89% occur once, and the top ten carry roughly 4%. The sequenced sample was peripheral blood, obtained on day 0 of AZD1222 vaccination. The receptors come from an adult in good health.

Only one count was recorded for this clone. V usage is TRBV4-3 and J usage is TRBJ2-7; D uncertain. V lost 0 bases and J lost 4, with 19 bases in between. The germline V gene has CDR1 LGHNA and CDR2 YSLEER. The CDR3 is made up of 17 amino acids. This CDR3 is CASSQDYGDPRPYEQYF. DNA for the CDR3: TGCGCCAGCAGCCAAGATTACGGCGACCCCAGACCTTACGAGCAGTACTTC.

The rearrangement joins TRBV11-2 to TRBJ2-1; tentatively, D is TRBD2 (6 bases). The CDR3 totals 15 residues. With 1 base removed from V and 6 bases from J, the gap between germline ends came to 13 bases. Germline V gene data show CDR1 as SGHAT and CDR2 as FQNNGV. Written as DNA, the CDR3 is TGTGCCAGCAGCTTAGGACTAGTCTGGGGCAATGAGCAGTTCTTC. It yields the protein CASSLGLVWGNEQFF.

The V gene is TRBV13, the J gene TRBJ2-7, with D maybe TRBD2 (6 bases). V lost 4 bases and J lost 6, with 19 bases in between. The CDR3 is 15 residues long. Germline CDR1 and CDR2: PRHDT and FYEKMQ (reference sequence). CDR3 residues: CASSSFSLASLEQYF. The CDR3 DNA reads TGTGCCAGCAGCTCATTTTCCCTAGCGTCCCTCGAGCAGTACTTC.

The chain carries TRBV6-5 and TRBJ1-3; TRBD1 matches at 7 bases. The CDR3 is 15 residues long. The J segment lost 3 bases and the V segment lost 7 bases, leaving 9 bases of the junction unmatched. Germline values: CDR1 MNHEY, CDR2 SVGAGI. CDR3 region: CASNNRDSDGNTIYF. The CDR3 DNA follows: TGTGCCAGCAACAACCGGGACAGCGATGGAAACACCATATATTTT.

This sequence joins TRBV7-8 and TRBJ1-1; the D is unclear. V gave up 0 bases and J gave up 6 bases, with 14 bases separating them. This CDR3 has 15 amino acids. Germline loops: CDR1 SGHVS, CDR2 FQNEAQ. The CDR3 protein is CASSLARDPSAEAFF. As DNA, the CDR3 is TGTGCCAGCAGCTTAGCTAGAGACCCGAGCGCTGAAGCTTTCTTT.

V usage is TRBV15 and J usage is TRBJ1-5; tentative D call: TRBD1 (5 bases). V was trimmed by 0 bases and J by 6 bases, leaving 9 bases between them. CDR1 is LNHNV and CDR2 is YYDKDF in the germline V gene (reference sequence). The CDR3 extends over 14 amino acids. CDR3 sequence: CATSRDREVQPQHF. The CDR3 coding sequence is TGTGCCACCAGCAGAGACAGGGAGGTTCAGCCCCAGCATTTT.

The chain carries TRBV18 and TRBJ1-4; a weak D match, TRBD1 (6 bases). V was cut by 4 bases and J by 4 bases, with 13 bases left in between. CDR3 length equals 15 residues. Germline CDR1 and CDR2: KGHSH and LQKENI. CDR3 amino acids: CASSRSGVNNEKLFF. CDR3 in DNA: TGTGCCAGCTCACGCTCAGGGGTGAATAATGAAAAACTGTTTTTT.

This clone was found once. The V gene is TRBV4-1, the J gene TRBJ1-2, with D possibly being TRBD1 (6 bases). Trimming cost V 0 bases and J 4 bases, with 15 bases left between them. Germline V gives CDR1 MGHRA, CDR2 YSYEKL. The length of the CDR3 is 16 residues. The CDR3 bases are TGCGCCAGCAGCCAAGAGGGGGCAGGGGCCTTCTATGGCTACACCTTC. Translation: CASSQEGAGAFYGYTF.

CDR3 sequence reads: CASSLEGGNGEKLFF. The CDR3 DNA is TGCGCCAGCAGCTTGGAGGGGGGAAACGGAGAAAAACTGTTTTTT. This chain connects TRBV5-1 to TRBJ1-4; tentatively, D is TRBD1 (6 bases). Trimming pared 0 bases from V and 8 bases from J, leaving 14 bases between. Germline CDR1 reads SGHRS; CDR2 reads YFSETQ. CDR3 size: 15 residues.

V gene TRBV3-1 (or the pseudogene TRBV3-2) combines with J gene TRBJ2-3, with D perhaps matching TRBD1 (5 bases). Germline V gene lookup returns CDR1 LGHDT and CDR2 YNNKEL (reference sequence). The CDR3 sequence is 14 residues long. V lost 1 base to trimming and J lost 10 bases, with 15 bases between them. The CDR3 region has the DNA TGTGCCAGCAGCCAAGTGAGACAGTCTCAGTCGCAGTATTTT. Its translation is CASSQVRQSQSQYF.

This clone was picked up one time. The rearrangement uses TRBV6-5 and TRBJ2-4; D is possibly TRBD2 (5 bases). Trimming took 6 bases from V and 4 from J, leaving 16 bases between them. CDR1 is MNHEY, CDR2 SVGAGI, per germline. The CDR3 length is 15 residues. The CDR3 coding sequence is TGTGCCAGCAGCTTGGACCCCGGCGGGAAAAACATTCAGTACTTC. As protein: CASSLDPGGKNIQYF.

Only one count was recorded for this clone. The V and J genes are TRBV30 and TRBJ1-2; 8 bases agree with TRBD1. The CDR3 length is 13 residues. J was trimmed by 3 bases and V by 4 bases; bases with no gene match: 4. The germline V gene has CDR1 GTSNPN and CDR2 SVGIG (reference sequence). The CDR3 loop reads CAWMTGVDYGYTF. In nucleotides, the CDR3 is TGTGCCTGGATGACAGGGGTGGACTATGGCTACACCTTC.

This clone is a singleton in its sample. The rearrangement uses TRBV5-5 and TRBJ2-7, with 8 bases lining up with TRBD1. This CDR3 is built from 16 residues. The V gene's germline CDR1 is SGHKS and CDR2 YYEKEE (reference sequence). Unmatched junction bases numbered 9, after V lost 0 bases and J lost 4 bases. The CDR3 DNA follows: TGTGCCAGCAGCTTGGAGTTTGAGACAGGGGATTACGAGCAGTACTTC. This codes for CASSLEFETGDYEQYF.

The chain joins TRBV5-1 to TRBJ1-4; 9 bases line up with TRBD1. J was trimmed by 5 bases and V by 4 bases; bases with no gene match: 6. The CDR3 spans 15 residues. The germline V gene has CDR1 SGHRS and CDR2 YFSETQ. This CDR3 reads CASSRAGTGNEKLFF. CDR3 DNA sequence: TGCGCCAGCAGCCGAGCCGGGACAGGGAATGAAAAACTGTTTTTT.

This clone came up a few times. This sequence joins TRBV7-2 and TRBJ2-2; 8 bases are shared with TRBD2. This CDR3 spans 15 amino acids. Germline V gene data show CDR1 as SGHTA and CDR2 as FQGNSA. The V and J ends lost 1 base and 5 bases, in that order; junction bases with no gene match: 3. CDR3 DNA sequence: TGTGCCAGCAGCTTAGGGACTAGCTTTACCGGGGAGCTGTTTTTT. Translating it yields CASSLGTSFTGELFF.

V is TRBV6-2 or TRBV6-3 and J is TRBJ2-1; TRBD2 might be the D (5 bases). Trimming took 2 bases from V and 8 from J, leaving 22 bases between them. The CDR3 is 17 residues long. Germline V gives CDR1 MNHEY, CDR2 SVGEGT. The CDR3 is CASSYPPNSGIWDEQFF. Written as DNA, the CDR3 is TGTGCCAGCAGTTACCCTCCTAATTCCGGGATTTGGGATGAGCAGTTCTTC.

There are a few counts of this clone. The chain is built from TRBV18 and TRBJ1-1; the D is unclear. CDR3 size: 13 residues. Germline values: CDR1 KGHSH, CDR2 LQKENI. Trimming stripped 3 bases from V and 2 bases from J, with 7 bases between. The CDR3 DNA reads TGTGCCAGCTCACCGGGCAGTAACACTGAAGCTTTCTTT. Its translation is CASSPGSNTEAFF.

The V gene is TRBV5-1, the J gene TRBJ2-3; no definite D call. The V and J ends lost 5 bases and 0 bases respectively, with 10 bases between them. Germline CDR1 SGHRS, CDR2 YFSETQ. The CDR3 extends over 14 amino acids. This CDR3 reads CASSSLGSTDTQYF. The CDR3 nucleotides are TGCGCCAGCAGTTCCCTAGGGAGCACAGATACGCAGTATTTT.

This clone turned up a few times. Here the CDR3 reads CASSLLVTGVEQYF. The CDR3 DNA is TGTGCCAGCAGTTTATTAGTGACAGGGGTCGAGCAGTACTTC. The V and J genes are TRBV27 and TRBJ2-7; 8 bases are shared with TRBD1. J gave up 6 bases and V 1 base, and 5 bases lay outside the gene matches. There are 14 residues in the CDR3. The germline V gene encodes CDR1 MNHEY and CDR2 SMNVEV (reference sequence).

On this clone itself: This may come from a read error, since a much larger clone is one base off. The V gene is TRBV12-3 or TRBV12-4, the J gene TRBJ1-6, with D uncertain. The CDR3 runs to 12 residues. V lost 1 base, J lost 9 bases, and 4 bases lay in between. Written as DNA, the CDR3 is TGTGCCAGCAGTTTAGGGTTTTCACCCCTCCACTTT. Its translation is CASSLGFSPLHF.

This chain joins TRBV5-4 and TRBJ2-5, with D possibly TRBD1 on 5 matching bases. The CDR3 spans 11 residues. Germline V gene lookup returns CDR1 SGHNT and CDR2 YYREEE (reference sequence). Trimming cost V 6 bases and J 13 bases, with 16 bases left between them. The CDR3 here is CASTLGVKTYF. In DNA, the CDR3 is TGTGCCAGCACCCTAGGGGTCAAGACGTACTTC.

The V and J genes are TRBV6-5 and TRBJ1-2; a possible D gene is TRBD1 (5 bases). The CDR3 runs 14 residues. V was shortened by 8 bases and J by 3 bases, with 16 bases between the two germline ends. Germline V CDR1 and CDR2: MNHEY, SVGAGI. CDR3 sequence: CASASGGTHYGYTF. The CDR3 bases are TGTGCCAGCGCCTCCGGAGGGACTCACTATGGCTACACCTTC.

The chain recombines TRBV5-1 with TRBJ2-2; TRBD1 matches 10 bases. After removal of 4 bases from V and 4 bases from J, the junction contained 7 bases not matched to a gene. CDR1 SGHRS and CDR2 YFSETQ come from the germline V gene. The length of the CDR3 is 16 residues. The CDR3 bases are TGCGCCAGCAGCCCACCGGGACAGGGGTTCACCGGGGAGCTGTTTTTT. This codes for CASSPPGQGFTGELFF.

The chain carries TRBV28 and TRBJ1-2; D unresolved. The length of the CDR3 is 12 residues. Trimming pared 5 bases from V and 2 bases from J, leaving 6 bases between. CDR1 is MDHEN and CDR2 is SYDVKM in the germline V gene. DNA for the CDR3: TGTGCCAGCAGTCCCTCCAACTATGGCTACACCTTC. Protein product: CASSPSNYGYTF.

The CDR3 loop is CASSPTQETMNTEAFF. The CDR3 DNA is TGTGCCAGTAGTCCCACACAGGAGACCATGAACACTGAAGCTTTCTTT. The rearrangement links TRBV19 to TRBJ1-1; possible D gene TRBD1, 5 bases. The CDR3 runs to 16 residues. CDR1 and CDR2 (germline): LNHDA, SQIVND (reference sequence). V lost 5 bases and J lost 0, with 16 bases in between.

A single count supports this clone. The chain has TRBV12-3 or TRBV12-4 and TRBJ1-1; D perhaps matches TRBD1 (6 bases). Trimming stripped 5 bases from V and 4 bases from J, with 11 bases between. The CDR3 extends over 13 amino acids. The CDR3 region has the DNA TGTGCCAGCAGTCCACAGGGAACCACTGAAGCTTTCTTT. It yields the protein CASSPQGTTEAFF.

This clone was counted a single time. The chain employs TRBV10-3 and TRBJ1-4; 9 nucleotides line up with TRBD1. This CDR3 spans 13 amino acids. V lost 4 bases and J lost 8; bases outside the gene matches: 2. Germline CDR1 is ENHRY and CDR2 is SYGVKD. CDR3 sequence: CAISGQGGEKLFF. The CDR3 bases are TGTGCCATCAGTGGACAGGGGGGAGAAAAACTGTTTTTT.

The rearrangement links TRBV5-8 to TRBJ1-2; D remains ambiguous. Trimming left V 1 base short and J 4 bases short, with 5 bases between. The CDR3 totals 12 residues. Germline CDR1 is SGHTS and CDR2 is YDEGEE. CDR3 protein: CASSLPSYGYTF. In DNA, the CDR3 is TGTGCCAGCAGCTTGCCCTCCTATGGCTACACCTTC.

The chain has TRBV7-2 and TRBJ2-5, with D possibly matching TRBD1 (6 bases). Trimming removed 2 bases at V and 1 base at J, with 14 bases between. CDR3 length: 16 residues. The V gene's germline CDR1 is SGHTA and CDR2 FQGNSA. CDR3: CASSLIGQGSQETQYF. The CDR3 bases are TGTGCCAGCAGCTTAATTGGTCAGGGGAGCCAAGAGACCCAGTACTTC.

The V call is TRBV3-1 (or the pseudogene TRBV3-2), the J call TRBJ1-2; D perhaps matches TRBD1 (5 bases). V was trimmed by 1 base and J by 6 bases, leaving 12 bases between them. The germline CDR1 and CDR2 sequences are LGHDT and YNNKEL (reference sequence). This CDR3 has 14 amino acids. The CDR3 here is CASSQGTPGDGYTF. CDR3 DNA sequence: TGTGCCAGCAGCCAAGGGACGCCGGGGGATGGCTACACCTTC.

The genes are TRBV5-6 and TRBJ1-2; 8 nucleotides align to TRBD1. The CDR3 has 13 amino acids. V trimming: 4 bases; J trimming: 6 bases; junction bases outside the gene matches: 5. Germline V gene sequence: CDR1 SGHDT, CDR2 YYEEEE. CDR3 region: CASSLRTGNGYTF. The CDR3 DNA reads TGTGCCAGCAGCCTTAGGACAGGGAATGGCTACACCTTC.

The rearrangement uses TRBV5-1 and TRBJ1-1, with no clear D. Germline CDR1 SGHRS, CDR2 YFSETQ. There are 12 residues in the CDR3. Deletions cut 4 bases from V and 4 bases from J, with 8 bases between. CDR3 nucleotide sequence: TGCGCCAGCAGCGCCAGCGGCACTGAAGCTTTCTTT. Amino acid sequence: CASSASGTEAFF.